These 29 T cell receptor beta chains came from one sample sequenced in a study of blood T cell repertoires in COVID-19. Profiled with immunoSEQ multiplex PCR; TCRdb holds only in-frame clones, not every one. The table lists 50,000 to 85,000 clones, roughly 82% of them singletons. The sequenced material came from peripheral blood. The receptors were gathered from a man in his 60s with acute or convalescent COVID-19.

The chain combines TRBV2 with TRBJ2-1, with 9 positions matching TRBD2. J was trimmed by 3 bases and V by 4 bases; bases with no gene match: 4. This CDR3 contains 15 residues. The germline gives CDR1 SNHLY, CDR2 FYNNEI. The CDR3 loop reads CASSVRGGLYNEQFF. The CDR3 DNA reads as TGTGCCAGCAGTGTGCGGGGGGGGCTCTACAATGAGCAGTTCTTC. The full variable domain, in which reference TRBV2 and TRBJ2-1 provide the parts outside the CDR3, is EPEVTQTPSHQVTQMGQEVILRCVPISNHLYFYWYRQILGQKVEFLVSFYNNEISEKSEIFDDQFSVERPDGSNFTLKIRSTKLEDSAMYFCASSVRGGLYNEQFFGPGTRLTVL.

The V and J genes are TRBV10-3 and TRBJ2-5, with D possibly TRBD2 on 5 matching bases. The length of the CDR3 is 15 residues. Trimming took off 3 bases at V and 2 bases at J, with 13 bases between the two ends. Germline V gene data show CDR1 as ENHRY and CDR2 as SYGVKD. CDR3 nucleotides: TGTGCCATCAGTGAAAGGAGGCCCACACAAGAGACCCAGTACTTC. It specifies CAISERRPTQETQYF.

The chain has TRBV11-3 and TRBJ1-5; tentatively, D is TRBD1 (6 bases). There are 17 residues in the CDR3. The germline CDR1 and CDR2 sequences are SGHNT and YENEEA. Trimming removed 0 bases from V and 5 bases from J, with 17 bases in between. The CDR3 is CASSLERGGKLDQPQHF. DNA for the CDR3: TGTGCCAGCAGCTTAGAAAGGGGGGGAAAACTAGATCAGCCCCAGCATTTT.

In this sample, this clone turned up a few times. The J gene is TRBJ1-2, the V gene TRBV2, with TRBD1 matching 8 bases. V trimming: 6 bases; J trimming: 2 bases; junction bases outside the gene matches: 2. This CDR3 spans 13 amino acids. Germline assignment: CDR1 SNHLY and CDR2 FYNNEI. CDR3 region: CASRRQGNYGYTF. For the CDR3, the DNA is TGTGCCAGCAGACGACAGGGGAACTATGGCTACACCTTC.

The chain has TRBV19 and TRBJ1-1; 7 bases match TRBD1. Germline V gives CDR1 LNHDA, CDR2 SQIVND (reference sequence). With V trimmed by 7 bases and J by 0 bases, 14 bases remained unmatched. This CDR3 has 17 amino acids. DNA for the CDR3: TGTGCCAGTACATCGAGTGCTGTGGACAGGTTGAACACTGAAGCTTTCTTT. It encodes CASTSSAVDRLNTEAFF.

The chain links TRBV18 to TRBJ1-5, with D unclear. Trimming removed 2 bases from V and 2 bases from J, with 13 bases in between. The CDR3 consists of 16 residues. The germline V gene encodes CDR1 KGHSH and CDR2 LQKENI. The DNA for the CDR3 is TGTGCCAGCTCACCAGATCTTTGGGGAGGCAATCAGCCCCAGCATTTT. Amino acids: CASSPDLWGGNQPQHF.

The chain uses TRBV11-3 and TRBJ2-3, with 7 bases fitting TRBD1. The length of the CDR3 is 15 residues. V shed 1 base and J 3 bases; nucleotides not matched to a gene: 4. CDR1 is SGHNT, CDR2 YENEEA, per germline. The CDR3 DNA sequence: TGTGCCAGCAGCTTAGGGTCCAGGGGGACAGATACGCAGTATTTT. Its protein is CASSLGSRGTDTQYF.

In its sample, this clone was seen once. The rearrangement uses TRBV5-4 and TRBJ2-7; TRBD2 is a possible D gene (6 bases). The CDR3 has 15 residues. Looked up from germline, CDR1 is SGHNT and CDR2 is YYREEE (reference sequence). The V and J ends lost 4 bases and 3 bases respectively, with 17 bases between them. This CDR3 is CASSQAGRESYEQYF. In DNA, the CDR3 is TGTGCCAGCAGCCAGGCGGGGCGGGAAAGCTACGAGCAGTACTTC.

This clone was counted once. The chain carries TRBV6-2 or TRBV6-3 and TRBJ1-5, with 10 positions matching TRBD1. There are 16 residues in the CDR3. Unmatched junction bases numbered 6, after V lost 4 bases and J lost 3 bases. Germline V lookup: CDR1 MNHEY, CDR2 SVGEGT. Here the CDR3 reads CASSSPGTGVNQPQHF. Here the CDR3 DNA reads TGTGCCAGCAGTTCACCCGGGACAGGGGTCAATCAGCCCCAGCATTTT.

This clone came up once. The chain joins TRBV19 to TRBJ2-3; 7 bases agree with TRBD1. Unmatched junction bases numbered 7, after V lost 3 bases and J lost 4 bases. The CDR3 contains 15 residues. Germline lookup yields CDR1 LNHDA and CDR2 SQIVND (reference sequence). The CDR3 DNA reads as TGTGCCAGTAGTATGCAGGGGGTGGGGGCAGATACGCAGTATTTT. Its protein product is CASSMQGVGADTQYF.

The chain carries TRBV7-9 and TRBJ2-4, with a possible D match to TRBD1 (5 bases). The V and J ends lost 8 bases and 0 bases respectively, with 23 bases between them. In germline, CDR1 is SEHNR, CDR2 FQNEAQ (reference sequence). The CDR3 contains 18 residues. The CDR3 reads CASQPLRRQPLAKNIQYF. The DNA for the CDR3 is TGTGCCAGCCAGCCCTTGCGTCGACAGCCACTAGCCAAAAACATTCAGTACTTC.

The V gene is TRBV4-1, the J gene TRBJ2-1, with 9 bases identical to TRBD2. Germline V lookup: CDR1 MGHRA, CDR2 YSYEKL. This CDR3 is 13 amino acids long. The V and J ends lost 0 bases and 9 bases, in that order; junction bases with no gene match: 0. The CDR3 DNA sequence: TGCGCCAGCAGCCAAGAACTAGCGGGTGAGCAGTTCTTC. Translated: CASSQELAGEQFF.

The V gene is TRBV7-9, the J gene TRBJ1-2; D might be TRBD1 (6 bases). There are 14 residues in the CDR3. Germline lookup yields CDR1 SEHNR and CDR2 FQNEAQ (reference sequence). The V end lost 5 bases, the J end lost 3 bases, and 13 bases lay between the germline ends. DNA for the CDR3: TGTGCCAGCAGCCCGACAGGAACTTACTATGGCTACACCTTC. Its translation: CASSPTGTYYGYTF.

The J gene is TRBJ2-2, the V gene TRBV3-1 (or the pseudogene TRBV3-2); 12 bases agree with TRBD2. This CDR3 spans 16 amino acids. Germline V gene data show CDR1 as LGHDT and CDR2 as YNNKEL (reference sequence). The ends lost 0 bases at V and 4 bases at J; junction bases unmatched: 0. CDR3 protein: CASSQETSGGTGELFF. In nucleotides, the CDR3 is TGTGCCAGCAGCCAAGAGACTAGCGGGGGCACCGGGGAGCTGTTTTTT.

The chain combines TRBV6-6 with TRBJ2-3, with D perhaps matching TRBD1 (6 bases). The CDR3 has 14 residues. With 6 bases removed from V and 6 bases from J, the gap between germline ends came to 16 bases. Germline V CDR1 and CDR2: MNHNY, SVGAGI (reference sequence). Here the CDR3 reads CASSLRQVADTQYF. The CDR3 coding sequence is TGTGCCAGCAGCCTCAGACAGGTTGCGGATACGCAGTATTTT.

The chain links TRBV7-9 to TRBJ1-1, with a tentative D call TRBD1 (6 bases). The CDR3 is 14 residues long. Trimming removed 5 bases at V and 1 base at J, with 11 bases between. The germline gives CDR1 SEHNR, CDR2 FQNEAQ (reference sequence). DNA for the CDR3: TGTGCCAGCAGCCATAGACAGGCGAACACTGAAGCTTTCTTT. It yields the protein CASSHRQANTEAFF.

This clone was counted between two and nine times. The chain joins TRBV2 to TRBJ1-2; D ambiguous. Trimming took off 7 bases at V and 3 bases at J, with 15 bases between the two ends. Germline CDR1 is SNHLY and CDR2 is FYNNEI. CDR3 length equals 14 residues. CDR3 sequence: CASTSGVGHYGYTF. As DNA, the CDR3 is TGTGCCAGCACCTCCGGCGTTGGGCACTATGGCTACACCTTC.

This rearrangement joins TRBV2 to TRBJ1-5; D may be TRBD1 (6 bases). Germline V CDR1 and CDR2: SNHLY, FYNNEI. V gave up 7 bases and J gave up 3 bases, with 10 bases separating them. The CDR3 is made up of 13 amino acids. The CDR3: CASTGQINQPQHF. The CDR3 coding sequence is TGTGCCAGCACCGGACAGATCAATCAGCCCCAGCATTTT.

The chain has TRBV2 and TRBJ2-4; a possible D gene is TRBD2 (5 bases). Germline loops: CDR1 SNHLY, CDR2 FYNNEI. The CDR3 is 17 residues long. Trimming pared 6 bases from V and 1 base from J, leaving 19 bases between. DNA for the CDR3: TGTGCCAGCAGCCACCGCTTGGAGGAGAGTGCCAAAAACATTCAGTACTTC. This translates into CASSHRLEESAKNIQYF.

V usage is TRBV27 and J usage is TRBJ1-4, with 8 bases fitting TRBD1. Germline lookup yields CDR1 MNHEY and CDR2 SMNVEV (reference sequence). The CDR3 has 15 residues. The junction had 8 bases not matched to a gene; V was cut back by 6 bases and J by 5 bases. The CDR3 is CASRKDRASNEKLFF. The CDR3 DNA sequence: TGTGCCAGCAGGAAGGACAGGGCATCGAATGAAAAACTGTTTTTT.

The V and J genes are TRBV2 and TRBJ1-1; perhaps TRBD1 as D (5 bases). V lost 3 bases to trimming and J lost 6 bases, with 8 bases between them. The CDR3 consists of 12 residues. The germline CDR1 and CDR2 sequences are SNHLY and FYNNEI. The DNA of the CDR3 is TGTGCCAGCAGTGATCGCAGGGCTGAAGCTTTCTTT. It specifies CASSDRRAEAFF.

The sample holds a few counts of this clone. The chain joins TRBV27 to TRBJ1-6, with D possibly TRBD1 on 5 matching bases. The germline V gene has CDR1 MNHEY and CDR2 SMNVEV (reference sequence). V was shortened by 5 bases and J by 8 bases, with 13 bases between the two germline ends. The CDR3 spans 14 residues. The CDR3 DNA reads TGTGCCAGCAGTCCCCCGGACAATCATTCACCCCTCCACTTT. Its protein product is CASSPPDNHSPLHF.

Only a few counts were recorded for this clone. The chain links TRBV2 to TRBJ2-3; 11 nucleotides match TRBD2. V shed 6 bases and J 1 base; nucleotides not matched to a gene: 3. The CDR3 has 15 amino acids. The germline CDR1 and CDR2 sequences are SNHLY and FYNNEI. CDR3 sequence: CASSPLAGGTDTQYF. CDR3 bases: TGTGCCAGCAGCCCACTAGCGGGGGGCACAGATACGCAGTATTTT.

The J gene is TRBJ2-3, the V gene TRBV7-2; TRBD2 might be the D (5 bases). The CDR3 loop spans 16 amino acids. Germline-derived CDR1 and CDR2 are SGHTA and FQGNSA. V was pared by 5 bases and J by 2 bases, with 17 bases between. CDR3 amino acids: CASSPAGGRPTDTQYF. The CDR3 DNA is TGTGCCAGCAGCCCAGCCGGTGGGAGACCCACAGATACGCAGTATTTT.

This sequence joins TRBV29-1 and TRBJ1-3; D remains unclear. This CDR3 spans 13 amino acids. The germline CDR1 and CDR2 sequences are SQVTM and ANQGSEA. V was shortened by 4 bases and J by 0 bases, with 7 bases between the two germline ends. The CDR3 DNA follows: TGCAGCGTTGCACTTAGCTCTGGAAACACCATATATTTT. The encoded protein is CSVALSSGNTIYF.

The rearrangement uses TRBV7-2 and TRBJ2-2; unclear D gene. The germline V gene encodes CDR1 SGHTA and CDR2 FQGNSA. V was shortened by 3 bases and J by 8 bases, with 7 bases between the two germline ends. The CDR3 loop spans 12 amino acids. In DNA form, the CDR3 reads TGTGCCAGCAGCTTCATCAGGGGGGAGCTGTTTTTT. Protein sequence: CASSFIRGELFF.

The chain recombines TRBV5-4 with TRBJ2-6, with no clear D. Trimming left V 3 bases short and J 0 bases short, with 4 bases between. The CDR3 totals 14 residues. Looked up from germline, CDR1 is SGHNT and CDR2 is YYREEE (reference sequence). In DNA, the CDR3 is TGTGCCAGCAGCTCCAGCTCTGGGGCCAACGTCCTGACTTTC. Encoded protein: CASSSSSGANVLTF.

This chain connects TRBV27 to TRBJ2-3; no firm D call. Germline V CDR1 and CDR2: MNHEY, SMNVEV (reference sequence). This CDR3 is built from 13 residues. Between the trimmed V and J ends, which lost 6 bases and 3 bases, there was a span of 10 bases. CDR3 sequence reads: CASSPPVTDTQYF. CDR3 sequence (DNA): TGTGCCAGCAGCCCACCGGTTACAGATACGCAGTATTTT.

The rearrangement uses TRBV7-2 and TRBJ1-1, with D perhaps TRBD1 (6 bases). Germline assignment: CDR1 SGHTA and CDR2 FQGNSA. This CDR3 is built from 14 residues. The germline V and J ends were trimmed by 6 bases and 4 bases, with 15 bases remaining between them. The CDR3 reads CASRTEWGRTEAFF. The CDR3 bases are TGTGCCAGCAGGACAGAATGGGGGCGCACTGAAGCTTTCTTT.